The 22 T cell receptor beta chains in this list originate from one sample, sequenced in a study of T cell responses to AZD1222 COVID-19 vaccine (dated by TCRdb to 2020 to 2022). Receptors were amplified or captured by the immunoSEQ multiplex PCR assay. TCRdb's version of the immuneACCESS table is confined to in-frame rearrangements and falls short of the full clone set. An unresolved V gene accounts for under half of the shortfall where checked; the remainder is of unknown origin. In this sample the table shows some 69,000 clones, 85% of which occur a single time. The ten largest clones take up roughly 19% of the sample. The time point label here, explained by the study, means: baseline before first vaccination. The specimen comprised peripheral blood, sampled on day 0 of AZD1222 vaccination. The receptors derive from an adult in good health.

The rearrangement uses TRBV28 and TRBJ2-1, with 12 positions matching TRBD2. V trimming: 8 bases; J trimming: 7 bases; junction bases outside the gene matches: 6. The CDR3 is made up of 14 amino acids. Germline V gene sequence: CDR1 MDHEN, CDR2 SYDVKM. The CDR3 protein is CASYRTSGANEQFF. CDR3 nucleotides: TGTGCCAGCTACAGGACTAGCGGGGCAAATGAGCAGTTCTTC.

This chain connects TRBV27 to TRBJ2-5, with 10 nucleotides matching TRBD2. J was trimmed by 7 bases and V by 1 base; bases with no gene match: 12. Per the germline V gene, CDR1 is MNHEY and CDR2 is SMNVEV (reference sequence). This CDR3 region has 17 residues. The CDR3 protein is CASSLFGSGGLKGTQYF. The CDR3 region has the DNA TGTGCCAGCAGTTTATTTGGTAGCGGGGGGCTAAAAGGGACCCAGTACTTC.

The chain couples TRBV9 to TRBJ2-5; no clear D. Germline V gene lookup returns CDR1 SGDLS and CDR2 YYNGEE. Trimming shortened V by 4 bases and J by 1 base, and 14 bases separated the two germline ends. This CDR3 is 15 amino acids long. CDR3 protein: CASSYKQSGQETQYF. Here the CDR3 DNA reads TGTGCCAGCAGCTATAAACAGTCGGGCCAAGAGACCCAGTACTTC.

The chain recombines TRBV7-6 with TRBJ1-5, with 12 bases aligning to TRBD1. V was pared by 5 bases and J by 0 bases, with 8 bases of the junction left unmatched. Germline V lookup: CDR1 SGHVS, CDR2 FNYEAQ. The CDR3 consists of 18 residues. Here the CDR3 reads CASSLGTGGGYSNQPQHF. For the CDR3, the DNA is TGTGCCAGCAGCCTAGGGACAGGGGGCGGATATAGCAATCAGCCCCAGCATTTT. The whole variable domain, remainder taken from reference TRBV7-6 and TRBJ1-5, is GAGVSQSPRYKVTKRGQDVALRCDPISGHVSLYWYRQALGQGPEFLTYFNYEAQQDKSGLPNDRFSAERPEGSISTLTIQRTEQRDSAMYRCASSLGTGGGYSNQPQHFGDGTRLSIL.

For the CDR3, the DNA is TGTGCCAGCTCGAGTAAGAACAATCAGCCCCAGCATTTT. This encodes CASSSKNNQPQHF. The V call is TRBV18, the J call TRBJ1-5; D unresolved. Germline V gene data show CDR1 as KGHSH and CDR2 as LQKENI. There are 13 residues in the CDR3. V dropped 6 bases and J dropped 3 bases, with 9 bases sitting between them.

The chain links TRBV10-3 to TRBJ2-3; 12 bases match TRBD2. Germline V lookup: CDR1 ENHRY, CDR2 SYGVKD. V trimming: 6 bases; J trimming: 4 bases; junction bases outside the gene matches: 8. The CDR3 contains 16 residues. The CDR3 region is CAISPSSGGASDTQYF. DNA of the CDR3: TGTGCCATCAGCCCCTCTAGCGGGGGGGCCTCAGATACGCAGTATTTT.

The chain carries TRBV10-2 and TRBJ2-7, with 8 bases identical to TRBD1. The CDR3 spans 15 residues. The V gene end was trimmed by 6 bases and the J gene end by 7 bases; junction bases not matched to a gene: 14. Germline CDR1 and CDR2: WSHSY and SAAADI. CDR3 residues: CASRKTGTGLLEQYF. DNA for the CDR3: TGCGCCAGCAGAAAGACCGGGACAGGCCTACTTGAGCAGTACTTC.

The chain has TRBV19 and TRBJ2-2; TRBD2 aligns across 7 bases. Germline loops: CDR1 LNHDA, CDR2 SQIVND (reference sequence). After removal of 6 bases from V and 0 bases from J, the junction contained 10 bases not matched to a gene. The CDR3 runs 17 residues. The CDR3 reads CASSPGGPAANTGELFF. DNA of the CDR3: TGTGCCAGTAGCCCGGGGGGACCCGCGGCGAACACCGGGGAGCTGTTTTTT.

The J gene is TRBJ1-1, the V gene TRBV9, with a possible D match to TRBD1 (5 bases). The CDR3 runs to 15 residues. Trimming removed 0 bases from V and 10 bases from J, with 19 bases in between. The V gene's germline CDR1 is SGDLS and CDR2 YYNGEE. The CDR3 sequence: CASSVGVLTAGGAFF. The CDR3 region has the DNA TGTGCCAGCAGCGTAGGGGTGCTGACCGCGGGGGGAGCTTTCTTT.

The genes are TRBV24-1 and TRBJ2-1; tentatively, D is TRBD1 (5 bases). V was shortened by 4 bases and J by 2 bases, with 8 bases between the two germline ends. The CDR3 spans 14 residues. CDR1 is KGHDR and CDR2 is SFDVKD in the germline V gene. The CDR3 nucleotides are TGTGCCACCAGTGACCCGGACACCTACAATGAGCAGTTCTTC. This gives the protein CATSDPDTYNEQFF.

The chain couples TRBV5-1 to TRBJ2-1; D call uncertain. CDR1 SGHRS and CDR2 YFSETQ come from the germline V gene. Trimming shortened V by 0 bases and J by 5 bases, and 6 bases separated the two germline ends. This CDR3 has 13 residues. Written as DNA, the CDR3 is TGCGCCAGCAGCTTGGGGACCGACAATGAGCAGTTCTTC. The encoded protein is CASSLGTDNEQFF.

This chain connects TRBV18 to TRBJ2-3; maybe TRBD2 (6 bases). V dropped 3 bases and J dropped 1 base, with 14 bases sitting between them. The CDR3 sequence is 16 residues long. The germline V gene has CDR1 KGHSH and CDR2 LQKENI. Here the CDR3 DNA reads TGTGCCAGCTCACCTCCGGGACTCTCCGGCACAGATACGCAGTATTTT. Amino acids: CASSPPGLSGTDTQYF.

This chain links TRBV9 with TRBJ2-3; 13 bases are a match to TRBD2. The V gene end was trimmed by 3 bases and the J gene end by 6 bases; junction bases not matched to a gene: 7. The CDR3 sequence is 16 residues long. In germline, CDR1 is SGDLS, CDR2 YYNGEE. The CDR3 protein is CASSGTSGGAWDTQYF. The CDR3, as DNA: TGTGCCAGCAGCGGCACTAGCGGGGGGGCCTGGGATACGCAGTATTTT.

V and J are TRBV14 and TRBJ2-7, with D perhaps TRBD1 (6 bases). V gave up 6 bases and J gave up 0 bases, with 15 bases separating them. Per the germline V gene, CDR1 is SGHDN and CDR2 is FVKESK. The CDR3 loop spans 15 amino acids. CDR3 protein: CASRQTGKPSYEQYF. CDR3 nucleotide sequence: TGTGCCAGCAGACAAACAGGGAAACCCTCCTACGAGCAGTACTTC.

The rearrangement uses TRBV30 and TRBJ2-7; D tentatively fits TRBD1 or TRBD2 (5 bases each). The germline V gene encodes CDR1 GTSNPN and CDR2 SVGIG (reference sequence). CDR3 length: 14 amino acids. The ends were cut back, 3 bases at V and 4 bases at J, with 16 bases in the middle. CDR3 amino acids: CAWRVGTNGYEQYF. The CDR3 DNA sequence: TGTGCCTGGAGGGTAGGGACGAACGGGTACGAGCAGTACTTC.

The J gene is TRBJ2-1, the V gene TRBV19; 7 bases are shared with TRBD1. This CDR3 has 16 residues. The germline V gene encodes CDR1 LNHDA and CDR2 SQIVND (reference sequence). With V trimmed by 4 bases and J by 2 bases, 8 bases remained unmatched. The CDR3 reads CASSNFRDSTYNEQFF. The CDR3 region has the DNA TGTGCCAGTAGTAATTTTAGGGACAGCACCTACAATGAGCAGTTCTTC.

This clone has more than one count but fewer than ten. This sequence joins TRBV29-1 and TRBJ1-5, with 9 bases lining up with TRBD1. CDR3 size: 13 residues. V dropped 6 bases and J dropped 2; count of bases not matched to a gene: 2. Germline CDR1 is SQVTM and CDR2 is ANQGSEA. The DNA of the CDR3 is TGCAGCGTGACAGGGGGTCGCAATCAGCCCCAGCATTTT. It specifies CSVTGGRNQPQHF.

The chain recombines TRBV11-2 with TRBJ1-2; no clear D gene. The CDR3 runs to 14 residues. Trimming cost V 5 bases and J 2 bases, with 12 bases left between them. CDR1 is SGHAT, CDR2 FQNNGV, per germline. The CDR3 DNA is TGTGCCAGCAGCCCGACCGACAAAAACTATGGCTACACCTTC. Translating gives CASSPTDKNYGYTF.

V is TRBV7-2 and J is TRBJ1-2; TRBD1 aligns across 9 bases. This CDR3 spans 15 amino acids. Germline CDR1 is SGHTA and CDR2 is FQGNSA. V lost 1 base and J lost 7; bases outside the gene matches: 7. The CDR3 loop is CASSLDNRGRVGYTF. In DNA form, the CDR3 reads TGTGCCAGCAGCTTAGATAACAGGGGGCGTGTTGGCTACACCTTC.

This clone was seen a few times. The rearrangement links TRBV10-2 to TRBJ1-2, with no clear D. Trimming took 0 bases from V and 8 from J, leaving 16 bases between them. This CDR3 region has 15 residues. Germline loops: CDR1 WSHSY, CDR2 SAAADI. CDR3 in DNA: TGCGCCAGCAGTGAGTCGCCCCCGGGCGGCGGAGGCTACACCTTC. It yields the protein CASSESPPGGGGYTF.

The CDR3 sequence: CASSTPGQGTSPLHF. CDR3 in DNA: TGCGCCAGCAGCACGCCGGGACAGGGGACCTCACCCCTCCACTTT. V is TRBV4-1 and J is TRBJ1-6; 10 nucleotides match TRBD1. CDR3 length: 15 residues. CDR1 and CDR2 (germline): MGHRA, YSYEKL. Germline trimming cut 5 bases from V and 10 bases from J; bases unmatched to any gene: 8.

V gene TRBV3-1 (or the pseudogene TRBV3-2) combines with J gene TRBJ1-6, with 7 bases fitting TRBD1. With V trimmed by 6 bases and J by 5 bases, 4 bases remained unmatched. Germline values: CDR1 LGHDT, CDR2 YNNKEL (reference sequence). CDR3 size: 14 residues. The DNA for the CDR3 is TGTGCCAGCAGGGGCCAGGGGGATAATTCACCCCTCCACTTT. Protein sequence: CASRGQGDNSPLHF.